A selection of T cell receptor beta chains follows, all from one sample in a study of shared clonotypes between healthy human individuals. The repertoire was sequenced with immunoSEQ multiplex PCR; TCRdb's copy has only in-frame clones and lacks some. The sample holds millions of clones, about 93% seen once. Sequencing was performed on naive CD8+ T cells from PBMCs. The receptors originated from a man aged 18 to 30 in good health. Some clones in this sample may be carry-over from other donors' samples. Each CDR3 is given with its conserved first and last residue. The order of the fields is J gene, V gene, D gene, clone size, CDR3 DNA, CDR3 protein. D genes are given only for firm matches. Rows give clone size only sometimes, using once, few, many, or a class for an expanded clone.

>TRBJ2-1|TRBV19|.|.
TGTGCCAGTATTGGCAGATCCTACAATGAGCAGTTCTTC
CASIGRSYNEQFF
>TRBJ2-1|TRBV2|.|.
TGTGCCAGCAGTGAAAGGAATGAGCAGTTCTTC
CASSERNEQFF
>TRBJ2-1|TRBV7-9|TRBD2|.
TGTGCCAGCAGCCCCGAAAGCGGGAACGATGAGCAGTTCTTC
CASSPESGNDEQFF
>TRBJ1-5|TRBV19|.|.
TGTGCCAGTAGTATAGAATCCCCCCCCAGGGGAGGTCAGCCCCAGCATTTT
CASSIESPPRGGQPQHF
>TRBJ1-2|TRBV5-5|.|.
TGTGCCAGCAGCTTGGGACCCTCGGATAGAGGATCATATATAGATGGCTACACCTTC
CASSLGPSDRGSYIDGYTF
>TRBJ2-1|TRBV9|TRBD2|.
TGTGCCAGCAGCGTAGGCGCGGGAGGCACAATGGGAGAGCAGTTCTTC
CASSVGAGGTMGEQFF
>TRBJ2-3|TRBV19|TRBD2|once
TGTGCCAGTAGTATCCGGGGGAGGGCCGGGGATACGCAGTATTTT
CASSIRGRAGDTQYF
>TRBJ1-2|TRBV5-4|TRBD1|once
TGTGCCAGCAGCGATAGACAGGGGGCGTCTGGCTACACCTTC
CASSDRQGASGYTF
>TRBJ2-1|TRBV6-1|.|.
TGTGCCGGCGGGACTTCCAACAATGAGCAGTTCTTC
CAGGTSNNEQFF
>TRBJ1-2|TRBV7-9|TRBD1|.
TGTGCCAGCAGCCCACTTACCATCGGGACAGGGTACGACTATGGCTACACCTTC
CASSPLTIGTGYDYGYTF
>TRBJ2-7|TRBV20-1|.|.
TGCAGTGCCCCCTTACTCTACGAGCAGTACTTC
CSAPLLYEQYF
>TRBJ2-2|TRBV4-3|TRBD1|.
TGCGCCAGCAGCCAAGCCAGGGGGCTCACCGGGGAGCTGTTTTTT
CASSQARGLTGELFF
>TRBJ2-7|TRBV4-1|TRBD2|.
TGCGCCAGCAGCCTAAGGACTAGCGGGAGCGGGTACGAGCAGTACTTC
CASSLRTSGSGYEQYF
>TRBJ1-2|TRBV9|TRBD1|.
TGTGCCAGCAGCGCCGATAGGACAGGGAGTCGTGGCTACACCTTC
CASSADRTGSRGYTF
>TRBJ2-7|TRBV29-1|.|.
TGCAGCGTTGCCCTGGGTATCACCTACGAGCAGTACTTC
CSVALGITYEQYF
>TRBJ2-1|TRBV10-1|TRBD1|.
TGCGCCAGCAGTGAAGGACAGGGTGCGAATGAGCAGTTCTTC
CASSEGQGANEQFF
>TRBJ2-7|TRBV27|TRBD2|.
TGTGCCAGCACCGCACGGGGGGTATACGAGCAGTACTTC
CASTARGVYEQYF
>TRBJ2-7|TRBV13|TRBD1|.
TGTGCCAGCAGCTACCCCGGGACAGGGTCGGGCGAGCAGTACTTC
CASSYPGTGSGEQYF
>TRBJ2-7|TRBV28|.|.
TGTGCCAGCAGTTTAGGACTGCCAGCCTACGAGCAGTACTTC
CASSLGLPAYEQYF
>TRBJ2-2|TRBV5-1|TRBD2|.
TGCGCCAGCTTTAGCGGGAGTAGAGGCACCGGGGAGCTGTTTTTT
CASFSGSRGTGELFF
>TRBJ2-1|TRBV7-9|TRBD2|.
TGTGCCAGCAGCTCGTTAGCGGGAGTCCTGAGTGAGCAGTTCTTC
CASSSLAGVLSEQFF
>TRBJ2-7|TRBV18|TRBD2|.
TGTGCCAGCTCACCCCCCGTGGTTAGCGGGATCTACGAGCAGTACTTC
CASSPPVVSGIYEQYF
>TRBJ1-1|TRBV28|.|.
TGTGCCAGCGGACCTGTGCCGGTGCCAGGCACTGAAGCTTTCTTT
CASGPVPVPGTEAFF
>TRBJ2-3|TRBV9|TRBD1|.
TGTGCCAGCAGCCCACCGGGACAGGGGGCATTAGGTACGCAGTATTTT
CASSPPGQGALGTQYF
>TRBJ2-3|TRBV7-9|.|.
TGTGCCAGCAGCCCGCTCAGAGGTACGCAGTATTTT
CASSPLRGTQYF
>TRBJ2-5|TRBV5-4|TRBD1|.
TGTGCCAGCAGCTTGGAGGGGGCCGGGGAGACCCAGTACTTC
CASSLEGAGETQYF
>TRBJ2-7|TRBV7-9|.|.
TGTGCCAGCAGCTTACTTGCAGGGGACGAGCAGTACTTC
CASSLLAGDEQYF
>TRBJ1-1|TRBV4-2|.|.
TGTGCCAGCAGCCCCCGGCAAATGAACACTGAAGCTTTCTTT
CASSPRQMNTEAFF
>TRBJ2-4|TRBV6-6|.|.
TGTGCCAGCAGTGCCCGATCGACTTTGGAAAACATTCAGTACTTC
CASSARSTLENIQYF
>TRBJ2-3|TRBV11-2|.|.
TGTGCCAGCAGGCGGGCTCCGGCCGTAGATACGCAGTATTTT
CASRRAPAVDTQYF
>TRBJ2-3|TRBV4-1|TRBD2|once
TGCGCCAGCAGCTTCGGGGGGGCAGCTGCTAGCACAGATACGCAGTATTTT
CASSFGGAAASTDTQYF
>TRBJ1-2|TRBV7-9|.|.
TGTGCCAGCAGCACCCTTGGGGACTATTATAACTATGGCTACACCTTC
CASSTLGDYYNYGYTF
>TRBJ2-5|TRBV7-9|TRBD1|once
TGTGCCAGCAGCTTAGCTGAAGGGGGCCGAGAGACCCAGTACTTC
CASSLAEGGRETQYF
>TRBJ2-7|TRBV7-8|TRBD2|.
TGTGCCAGCACTCCTTCCAGTAGCGGGAGTTACTACGAGCAGTACTTC
CASTPSSSGSYYEQYF
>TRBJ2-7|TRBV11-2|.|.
TGTGCCAGCAGCCTAACCTTCTCGCTCTACGAGCAGTACTTC
CASSLTFSLYEQYF
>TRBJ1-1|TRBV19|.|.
TGTGCCAGTAGTATAGGGGCCGCAGGGGAAGCTTTCTTT
CASSIGAAGEAFF
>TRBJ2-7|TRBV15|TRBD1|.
TGTGCCACCTCCTCAGGGGACAGTCTCTACGAGCAGTACTTC
CATSSGDSLYEQYF
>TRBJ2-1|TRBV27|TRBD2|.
TGTGCCAGCAGTTTTTCTAGCGGGCTTGTTCTCAATGAGCAGTTCTTC
CASSFSSGLVLNEQFF
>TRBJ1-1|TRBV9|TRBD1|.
TGTGCCAGCAGCGTAGGACAGGGGGCAGGCACTGAAGCTTTCTTT
CASSVGQGAGTEAFF
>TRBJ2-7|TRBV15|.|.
TGTGCCACCAGCCCGAGGGGGGAGGGTCCGTACGAGCAGTACTTC
CATSPRGEGPYEQYF
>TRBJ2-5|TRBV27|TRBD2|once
TGTGCCAGCAGTCCGCGGGGACTAGCGGAAGTCCAAGAGACCCAGTACTTC
CASSPRGLAEVQETQYF
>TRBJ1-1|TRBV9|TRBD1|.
TGTGCCAGCAGCCCTAGGACAGGGAGGCGTTATGAAGCTTTCTTT
CASSPRTGRRYEAFF
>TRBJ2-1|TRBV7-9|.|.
TGTGCCAGCAGCCCCCCGACCCTAGGCAATGAGCAGTTCTTC
CASSPPTLGNEQFF
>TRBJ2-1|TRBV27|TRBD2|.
TGTGCCAGCAGGCCGACTAGCGGGAGTCCCCATGAGCAGTTCTTC
CASRPTSGSPHEQFF
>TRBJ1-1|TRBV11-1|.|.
TGTGCCAGCAGCTTATCCTCGGGGTACACTGAAGCTTTCTTT
CASSLSSGYTEAFF
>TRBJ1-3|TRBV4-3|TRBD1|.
TGCGCCAGCAGCCACCTGGACAGGGCAAGCTCTGGAAACACCATATATTTT
CASSHLDRASSGNTIYF
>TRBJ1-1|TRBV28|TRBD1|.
TGTGCCAGCAGTTTAGGGTGGAACAGGGGGTCGGATACTGAAGCTTTCTTT
CASSLGWNRGSDTEAFF
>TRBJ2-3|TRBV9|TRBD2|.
TGTGCCAGCAGCGCAAGGACTAGCGGGAGTGCAGATACGCAGTATTTT
CASSARTSGSADTQYF
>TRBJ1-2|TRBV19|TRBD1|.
TGTGCCAGTTCGGGGACAGAGTATGGCTACACCTTC
CASSGTEYGYTF
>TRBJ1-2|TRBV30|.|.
TGTGCCGGCCGGTTATATGGCTACACCTTC
CAGRLYGYTF
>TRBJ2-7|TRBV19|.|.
TGTGCCAGTAGTATGGCAATTGGGGCCTACGAGCAGTACTTC
CASSMAIGAYEQYF
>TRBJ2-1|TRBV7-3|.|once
TGTGCCAGCAGCTTAAGAGGCGGGAATGAGCAGTTCTTC
CASSLRGGNEQFF
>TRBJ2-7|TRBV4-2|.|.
TGTGCCAGCAGCCAAGATTTCGGCCCCATAGGGTTGAGGTACGAGCAGTACTTC
CASSQDFGPIGLRYEQYF
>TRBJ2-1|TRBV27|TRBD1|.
TGTGCCAGCAGTTCCTGGACAGGGGGATACAATGAGCAGTTCTTC
CASSSWTGGYNEQFF
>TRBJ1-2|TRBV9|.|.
TGTGCCAGCCGGGGGGGAGCTAACTATGGCTACACCTTC
CASRGGANYGYTF
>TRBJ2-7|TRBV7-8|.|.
TGTGCCAGCAGCGCATACACCGGGACCCAGAAGCAGCAGTACTTC
CASSAYTGTQKQQYF
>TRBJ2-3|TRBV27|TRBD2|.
TGTGCCAGCAGTCCCACCAGGACTAGATCCGTGATTAGAGGCGGCACAGATACGCAGTATTTT
CASSPTRTRSVIRGGTDTQYF
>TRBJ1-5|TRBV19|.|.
TGTGCCAGTAGTATTGACGCACAGCAGGGGCCCCAGCATTTT
CASSIDAQQGPQHF
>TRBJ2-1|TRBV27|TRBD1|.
TGTGCCAGCAGTGATCCGGACAGGGCCCCCTACAATGAGCAGTTCTTC
CASSDPDRAPYNEQFF
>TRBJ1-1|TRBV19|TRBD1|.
TGTGCCAGTAGTATTAGGGACAGGGCGGAAGCTTTCTTT
CASSIRDRAEAFF